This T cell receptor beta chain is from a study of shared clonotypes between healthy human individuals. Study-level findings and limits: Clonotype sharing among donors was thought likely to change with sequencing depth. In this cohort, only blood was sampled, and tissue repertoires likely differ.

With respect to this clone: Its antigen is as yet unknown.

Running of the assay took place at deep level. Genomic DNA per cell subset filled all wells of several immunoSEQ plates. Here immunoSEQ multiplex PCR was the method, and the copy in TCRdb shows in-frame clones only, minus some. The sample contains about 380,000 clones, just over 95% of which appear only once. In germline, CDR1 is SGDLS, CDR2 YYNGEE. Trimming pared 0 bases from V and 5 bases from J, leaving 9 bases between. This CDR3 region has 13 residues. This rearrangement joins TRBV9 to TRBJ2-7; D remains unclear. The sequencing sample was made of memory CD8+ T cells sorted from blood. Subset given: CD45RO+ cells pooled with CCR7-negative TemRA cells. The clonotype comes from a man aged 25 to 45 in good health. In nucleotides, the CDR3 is TGTGCCAGCAGCGTAGTTCCCAAGGACGAGCAGTACTTC. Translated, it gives CASSVVPKDEQYF.